The 9 T cell receptor beta chains below come from one sample, sequenced in a study of tumor-infiltrating lymphocytes in glioblastoma multiforme. Multiple V-beta primers and a C-beta primer amplified TCRB from RNA. TCRdb reprocessed the multiplex PCR reads with MiXCR, giving one entry per CDR3 protein. In the table there are about 9,600 distinct CDR3 sequences, 67% of which are singletons. Sequences were obtained from brain tumor tissue. The receptors stem from a male donor with glioblastoma.

The CDR3 DNA follows: TGTGCCAGCATCCTGGGGACAGGGAGCAATCAGCCCCAGCATTTT. Its protein is CASILGTGSNQPQHF. The gene calls are TRBV4-2 and TRBJ1-5, with TRBD1 identical over 9 bases. Germline V gene data show CDR1 as LGHNA and CDR2 as YNFKEQ. The CDR3 covers 15 residues. V was clipped by 7 bases and J by 1 base; unmatched bases: 5.

The genes are TRBV29-1 and TRBJ1-1, with TRBD1 as a possible D gene (5 bases). Trimming shortened V by 6 bases and J by 1 base, and 12 bases separated the two germline ends. Per germline, CDR1 SQVTM and CDR2 ANQGSEA. The CDR3 is 13 residues long. CDR3 in amino acids: CSVDKPENTEAFF. The CDR3 DNA reads TGCAGCGTGGACAAGCCCGAGAACACTGAAGCTTTCTTT.

This clonotype is classed as medium-sized. The V call is TRBV20-1, the J call TRBJ1-2; the D is unclear. V lost 7 bases and J lost 5, with 17 bases in between. Germline V gene lookup returns CDR1 DFQATT and CDR2 SNEGSKA (reference sequence). This CDR3 region has 13 residues. The CDR3 bases are TGCAGTGTTCTAATTATTACGGGTTATGGCTACACCTTC. Amino acids: CSVLIITGYGYTF.

The chain is built from TRBV5-1 and TRBJ2-6; 7 bases are shared with TRBD1. The CDR3 spans 17 residues. The J segment lost 2 bases and the V segment lost 4 bases, leaving 9 bases of the junction unmatched. Per the germline V gene, CDR1 is SGHRS and CDR2 is YFSETQ. The CDR3 sequence is CASSEGTVLPGANVLTF. CDR3 nucleotide sequence: TGCGCCAGCAGCGAGGGGACAGTTCTCCCTGGGGCCAACGTCCTGACTTTC.

Regarding this clonotype: A much larger clone lies a single base off, so this may be a read error. The chain combines TRBV7-3 with TRBJ2-7; 8 nucleotides agree with TRBD1. Germline assignment: CDR1 SGHTA and CDR2 FQGTGA. This CDR3 has 16 amino acids. CDR3 nucleotides: TGTGCCAGCAGCTTGTGGTGGAGACAGGGGAGAGACGAGCAGTGCTTC. Residues: CASSLWWRQGRDEQCF.

As concerns this clonotype: Compared with germline, one end of the junction differs, possibly owing to a read error. The CDR3 DNA reads TGTGTCAGCAGCACGACATCGAACACAGATACGCAGTACTTT. This gives the protein CVSSTTSNTDTQYF. The chain is built from TRBV6-2 or TRBV6-3 and TRBJ2-3, with no clear D. This CDR3 comprises 14 residues. Germline CDR1 and CDR2: MNHEY and SVGEGT.

Points on this clonotype: In this CDR3 the conserved last residue, phenylalanine or tryptophan, is missing, so a read error is likely. V gene TRBV11-2 combines with J gene TRBJ2-1; tentative D call: TRBD1 (6 bases). The CDR3 is made up of 13 amino acids. Germline-derived CDR1 and CDR2 are SGHAT and FQNNGV. The CDR3 loop is CPSSLVRGNEQFL. CDR3 nucleotides: TGTCCCAGCAGCTTAGTTAGGGGGAATGAGCAGTTCCTC.

The V and J genes are TRBV11-1 and TRBJ2-2; the D is unclear. V dropped 6 bases and J dropped 1 base, with 9 bases sitting between them. This CDR3 region has 14 residues. From germline, CDR1 is SGHAT and CDR2 FQDESV (reference sequence). The CDR3 spells CASRRLGNTGELFF. DNA of the CDR3: TGTGCCAGCAGGAGACTGGGGAACACCGGGGAGCTGTTTTTT. The full variable domain, completed using reference TRBV11-1 and TRBJ2-2, is EAEVAQSPRYKITEKSQAVAFWCDPISGHATLYWYRQILGQGPELLVQFQDESVVDDSQLPKDRFSAERLKGVDSTLKIQPAELGDSAMYLCASRRLGNTGELFFGEGSRLTVL.

This clonotype has a single count. The V call is TRBV29-1, the J call TRBJ2-1, with D uncertain. CDR3 length: 15 amino acids. V shed 8 bases and J shed 5 bases, with 22 bases lying between them. Per germline, CDR1 SQVTM and CDR2 ANQGSEA. Here the CDR3 reads CSKLTLSATHNEQFF. In DNA, the CDR3 is TGCAGCAAGTTAACTCTCTCAGCCACCCACAATGAGCAGTTCTTC.